This T cell receptor beta chain was sequenced in a study of T cell changes during pregnancy in multiple sclerosis. CDR1 SGHAT and CDR2 FQNNGV come from the germline V gene. This CDR3 contains 15 residues. The V end lost 0 bases, the J end lost 4 bases, and 9 bases lay between the germline ends. The protocol was immunoSEQ multiplex PCR, while the TCRdb copy is restricted to in-frame clones and leaves out a portion. In the table there are roughly 93,000 clones, about 91% of which are singletons. The sequence was obtained from a female donor in good health, enrolled as a control in a pregnancy study. The sequences come from peripheral blood, collected after pregnancy. This sequence joins TRBV11-2 and TRBJ2-2; no firm D call. The CDR3 DNA is TGTGCCAGCAGCTTAGATAAGACTTCCACCGGGGAGCTGTTTTTT. Translated, it gives CASSLDKTSTGELFF.